These T cell receptor beta chains were read from a single sample in a study of blood T cell repertoires in COVID-19. This table comes from immunoSEQ multiplex PCR, and its TCRdb copy is limited to in-frame clones, with some not included. The repertoire holds 71,000 or so clones, 90% seen once, with just over 5% in the top ten. The sample consisted of peripheral blood. Receptors were obtained from a woman between 18 and 29 years old with acute or convalescent COVID-19. The CDR3 runs from the conserved cysteine through the conserved F or W. A D gene is named only where the DNA matches it firmly. Clone size, where shown, is once, few, many, or a class for clones that have expanded.

V	J	size	D	DNA	CDR3
TRBV18	TRBJ2-1	.	TRBD2	TGTGCCAGCTCACCACCAAATAGACTAGCGGGAGAGAATGAGCAGTTCTTC	CASSPPNRLAGENEQFF
TRBV9	TRBJ1-5	.	.	TGTGCCAGCAGCCCCGAGGGTAGCCGGGGGGGGAATCAGCCCCAGCATTTT	CASSPEGSRGGNQPQHF
TRBV6-5	TRBJ1-1	.	.	TGTGCCAGCAGACACAGTGGGACTGAAGCTTTCTTT	CASRHSGTEAFF
TRBV29-1	TRBJ2-5	once	TRBD2	TGCAGCGCGACCGGGACTAGCGGGCGGACCCAAGAGACCCAGTACTTC	CSATGTSGRTQETQYF
TRBV11-2	TRBJ2-1	.	.	TGTGCCAGCAGCTTGCCCGTGGAGGGTTCGAGGAATGAGCAGTTCTTC	CASSLPVEGSRNEQFF
TRBV28	TRBJ1-5	once	.	TGTGCCAGCAGTTTACTTTTGTCACAGGGCAATCAGCCCCAGCATTTT	CASSLLLSQGNQPQHF
TRBV5-4	TRBJ1-1	.	.	TGTGCCAGCAGCTTGGAAGGCCGGGGTGGTAACACTGAAGCTTTCTTT	CASSLEGRGGNTEAFF
TRBV4-3	TRBJ2-3	.	.	TGCGCCAGCAGCCAATTTATCGCGGGCCATACGCAGTATTTT	CASSQFIAGHTQYF
TRBV4-1	TRBJ1-1	.	.	TGCGCCAGCAGCCAAGACCCGGTTGCGGCTACGGCTTTCTTT	CASSQDPVAATAFF
TRBV2	TRBJ2-3	.	TRBD2	TGTGCCATTCAAGAGCGGGGGGCGAACACAGATACGCAGTATTTT	CAIQERGANTDTQYF
TRBV10-3	TRBJ1-1	once	TRBD1	TGTGCCATCAGTGAACAGGGGGCGCGGACTGAAGCTTTCTTT	CAISEQGARTEAFF
TRBV24-1	TRBJ2-3	.	.	TGTGCCACCAGTGCCGGGATGGGTAGGCAGTATTTT	CATSAGMGRQYF
TRBV19	TRBJ1-5	.	.	TGTGCCAGTAGTATATATTCTAGTCCGGCTCAGCCCCAGCATTTT	CASSIYSSPAQPQHF
TRBV7-9	TRBJ1-4	.	.	TGTGCCAGCAGCCTAGACAGATTTGAAAAACTGTTTTTT	CASSLDRFEKLFF
TRBV14	TRBJ1-2	.	.	TGTGCCAGCAGCCCGGTTCGGTCATATGGCTACACCTTC	CASSPVRSYGYTF
TRBV14	TRBJ2-5	.	TRBD1	TGTGCCAGCAGCCAGGACAGGGCTGAGACCCAGTACTTC	CASSQDRAETQYF
TRBV28	TRBJ1-1	.	.	TGTGCCAGCAAACTCGGGAGAGGTGAAGCTTTCTTT	CASKLGRGEAFF
TRBV29-1	TRBJ2-3	.	TRBD1	TGCAGCGTTGTCGGGACAGGGCGGAGCACAGATACGCAGTATTTT	CSVVGTGRSTDTQYF
TRBV7-8	TRBJ1-1	.	.	TGTGCCAGCAGCTCCAGGGGCCGCGATAACACTGAAGCTTTCTTT	CASSSRGRDNTEAFF
TRBV28	TRBJ2-3	.	.	TGTGCCAGCAGTGGGGCCAGGGGTAGCACAGATACGCAGTATTTT	CASSGARGSTDTQYF
TRBV19	TRBJ2-1	.	TRBD2	TGTGCCAGTAGTATAAGGTCTAGCGGGAGAGCCAATGAGCAGTTCTTC	CASSIRSSGRANEQFF
TRBV25-1	TRBJ2-7	.	.	TGTGCCAGCCGAACAGTTTACGAGCAGTACTTC	CASRTVYEQYF
TRBV5-4	TRBJ2-7	.	TRBD1	TGTGCCAGCAGCTTGGATAGGACAGGGCCCTACGAGCAGTACTTC	CASSLDRTGPYEQYF
TRBV9	TRBJ1-1	.	.	TGTGCCAGCAGCAAGACAGTGAACACTGAAGCTTTCTTT	CASSKTVNTEAFF
TRBV7-9	TRBJ2-1	few	.	TGTGCCAGCAGCCCGTCAGGGGTGGCCTACAATGAGCAGTTCTTC	CASSPSGVAYNEQFF
TRBV19	TRBJ2-7	.	.	TGTGCCAGTAGTATATCGCCAGTACCCACATTCGAGCAGTACTTC	CASSISPVPTFEQYF
TRBV28	TRBJ1-6	.	.	TGTGCCAGCAGTTACCCGCCAACTAGTAATAATTCACCCCTCCACTTT	CASSYPPTSNNSPLHF
TRBV6-6	TRBJ1-1	.	TRBD1	TGTGCCAGCAGTTACGTGGGACAGCTGAACACTGAAGCTTTCTTT	CASSYVGQLNTEAFF
TRBV19	TRBJ1-6	.	TRBD1	TGTGCCAGTAGCCTTTCGGGACAGTCCTATAATTCACCCCTCCACTTT	CASSLSGQSYNSPLHF
TRBV28	TRBJ2-1	.	TRBD1	TGTGCCAGCAGTTTGAGTGACAGGGGGCGAAACAATGAGCAGTTCTTC	CASSLSDRGRNNEQFF
TRBV6-5	TRBJ1-5	once	TRBD1	TGTGCCAGCAAAACAGGGGGCTTTCAGCCCCAGCATTTT	CASKTGGFQPQHF
TRBV11-2	TRBJ2-7	.	.	TGTGCCAGCAGCTCCCTTTCAGGGGACTACGAGCAGTACTTC	CASSSLSGDYEQYF
TRBV2	TRBJ2-3	.	TRBD2	TGTGCCAGCAGACCGACTAGCGTTCGGGGTACAGATACGCAGTATTTT	CASRPTSVRGTDTQYF
TRBV2	TRBJ1-4	.	.	TGTGCCAGCAGTGAAGCGCAGGGTGAAAAACTGTTTTTT	CASSEAQGEKLFF
TRBV27	TRBJ2-3	.	.	TGTGCCAGCAGTTTTATAGGGGCCACGGATACGCAGTATTTT	CASSFIGATDTQYF
TRBV5-1	TRBJ2-5	.	TRBD2	TGCGCCAGCAGCAGGTGGACTAGTGGCGAGACCCAGTACTTC	CASSRWTSGETQYF
TRBV19	TRBJ1-4	.	TRBD1	TGTGCCAGTAGTCCCCAGGGACAGACCTTTGATGAAAAACTGTTTTTT	CASSPQGQTFDEKLFF
TRBV27	TRBJ1-4	.	.	TGTGCCAGCAGTGTCCGTGTCCGGGGGGCTTCCCCGGAAAAACTGTTTTTT	CASSVRVRGASPEKLFF
TRBV29-1	TRBJ1-1	.	TRBD1	TGCAGCGTTAGGACAGGCGTTATGAACACTGAAGCTTTCTTT	CSVRTGVMNTEAFF
TRBV7-2	TRBJ2-1	.	.	TGTGCCAGCAGCTTTAGGCAGTCGGGCTCCTACAATGAGCAGTTCTTC	CASSFRQSGSYNEQFF
TRBV5-5	TRBJ1-4	.	TRBD1	TGTGCCAGCAGTGAGGCCGGGACAGGGAAAGGACCCGGAGAAAAACTGTTTTTT	CASSEAGTGKGPGEKLFF
TRBV4-2	TRBJ2-3	.	.	TGTGCCAGCAGCCAAGACAGAACTACTAGCACAGATACGCAGTATTTT	CASSQDRTTSTDTQYF
TRBV5-1	TRBJ2-1	.	.	TGCGCCAGCAGCTTAGGGGACCTAAGGAGGGCGAATGAGCAGTTCTTC	CASSLGDLRRANEQFF
TRBV19	TRBJ1-4	.	.	TGTGCCAGTAGAAAAACGAGATCGGCTAATGAAAAACTGTTTTTT	CASRKTRSANEKLFF
TRBV6-5	TRBJ1-2	.	.	TGTGCCAGCAACCCCCTGACCGGAGCTAACTATGGCTACACCTTC	CASNPLTGANYGYTF
TRBV7-2	TRBJ2-5	.	.	TGTGCCAGCAGCTTAGTATATCGGGGGGCTCAAGAGACCCAGTACTTC	CASSLVYRGAQETQYF
TRBV10-1	TRBJ1-1	.	.	TGCGCCAGCAGCAACGCCAAACTGGACAGTCTGAACACTGAAGCTTTCTTT	CASSNAKLDSLNTEAFF
TRBV18	TRBJ2-3	.	TRBD2	TGTGCCAGCTCACCACCGGTGCGACTAGCGGGGGATCCCACAGATACGCAGTATTTT	CASSPPVRLAGDPTDTQYF
TRBV6-5	TRBJ2-3	few	TRBD2	TGTGCCAGCAGTTCCCGACTAGCGGGAGATAGAGATACGCAGTATTTT	CASSSRLAGDRDTQYF
TRBV5-1	TRBJ2-1	.	TRBD2	TGCGCCAGCAGCCCGTCCCTCGGACTAGGGGACAATGAGCAGTTCTTC	CASSPSLGLGDNEQFF